The 20 T cell receptor beta chains below were found in one sample sequenced in a study of early T cells in non-severe SARS-CoV-2 infection. One entry per CDR3 protein results from TCRdb running MiXCR on the 5' RACE reads. The sample gives tens of thousands of distinct CDR3 sequences, roughly a sixth of which show up once; roughly 10% is in the top ten. The sequencing used whole blood, collected at baseline. These receptors came from an adult who was a healthcare worker with PCR-confirmed SARS-CoV-2 infection or an uninfected control (not recorded which).

The CDR3, as DNA: TGTGCCAGCAGCCACGGAACCGGGGGGGGCCGACTTGAAGGGTACGAGCAGTACTTC. Amino acid sequence: CASSHGTGGGRLEGYEQYF. This chain links TRBV4-2 with TRBJ2-7; 8 nucleotides align to TRBD2. Germline CDR1 LGHNA, CDR2 YNFKEQ. The CDR3 runs to 19 residues. The ends lost 3 bases at V and 4 bases at J; junction bases unmatched: 20.

This clonotype has a handful of counts. The rearrangement links TRBV19 to TRBJ2-1; 10 bases map to TRBD2. The V gene's germline CDR1 is LNHDA and CDR2 SQIVND (reference sequence). The CDR3 runs to 13 residues. The V segment lost 11 bases and the J segment 6 bases; nucleotides outside the gene matches: 7. This CDR3 reads CAVSGRAGNEQFF. CDR3 nucleotide sequence: TGTGCCGTGAGCGGGAGGGCCGGCAATGAGCAGTTCTTC. The full variable domain, its missing parts supplied by reference TRBV19 and TRBJ2-1, is DGGITQSPKYLFRKEGQNVTLSCEQNLNHDAMYWYRQDPGQGLRLIYYSQIVNDFQKGDIAEGYSVSREKKESFPLTVTSAQKNPTAFYLCAVSGRAGNEQFFGPGTRLTVL.

The chain is built from TRBV6-1 and TRBJ2-5, with 7 bases fitting TRBD2. Germline CDR1 is MNHNS and CDR2 is SASEGT. V was pared by 10 bases and J by 0 bases, with 8 bases of the junction left unmatched. The CDR3 has 14 amino acids. The CDR3, as DNA: TGTGCCACTAGGGAGGGGCTCAACCAAGAGACCCAGTACTTC. Translation gives CATREGLNQETQYF.

The chain uses TRBV2 and TRBJ1-3; maybe TRBD1 (5 bases). Trimming removed 4 bases at V and 4 bases at J, with 11 bases between. The CDR3 is 14 residues long. Germline CDR1 is SNHLY and CDR2 is FYNNEI. The CDR3 is CASSVTRAGNTIYF. CDR3 nucleotides: TGTGCCAGCAGTGTTACCAGGGCGGGAAACACCATATATTTT.

This clonotype appeared a few times. The chain recombines TRBV28 with TRBJ2-7; D uncertain. Looked up from germline, CDR1 is MDHEN and CDR2 is SYDVKM. V was pared by 5 bases and J by 4 bases, with 12 bases between. The CDR3 is made up of 13 amino acids. In DNA, the CDR3 is TGTGCCAGCAGTCCCCGAGGAAGGTACGAGCAGTACTTC. It encodes CASSPRGRYEQYF.

This clonotype was picked up a small number of times. The rearrangement uses TRBV19 and TRBJ2-1; D is undetermined. There are 16 residues in the CDR3. Germline V lookup: CDR1 LNHDA, CDR2 SQIVND (reference sequence). With 6 bases removed from V and 8 bases from J, the gap between germline ends came to 23 bases. CDR3 DNA: TGTGCCAGTAGCCGATCCCTAGACCCGCGACTCGATGAGCAGTTCTTC. This codes for CASSRSLDPRLDEQFF.

This clonotype appeared a few times. The chain joins TRBV4-3 to TRBJ2-7, with D perhaps TRBD1 (6 bases). Germline V gives CDR1 LGHNA, CDR2 YSLEER. V gave up 0 bases and J gave up 2 bases, with 8 bases separating them. There are 14 residues in the CDR3. The CDR3 here is CASSQEQGPYEQYF. The CDR3 DNA is TGCGCCAGCAGCCAAGAACAGGGACCCTACGAGCAGTACTTC.

The chain combines TRBV6-1 with TRBJ2-1, with 9 positions matching TRBD1. Per the germline V gene, CDR1 is MNHNS and CDR2 is SASEGT. The CDR3 runs 13 residues. Germline trimming cut 6 bases from V and 9 bases from J; bases unmatched to any gene: 6. The CDR3 sequence: CASRGTGQGEQFF. The CDR3 DNA reads TGTGCCAGCAGGGGGACAGGGCAGGGTGAGCAGTTCTTC.

The genes are TRBV7-9 and TRBJ2-7; TRBD1 is a possible D gene (6 bases). Per the germline V gene, CDR1 is SEHNR and CDR2 is FQNEAQ (reference sequence). The CDR3 covers 14 residues. Trimming stripped 4 bases from V and 2 bases from J, with 12 bases between. This CDR3 is CASSSDRWAYEQYF. CDR3 nucleotides: TGTGCCAGCAGCTCTGACAGGTGGGCCTACGAGCAGTACTTC. Variable domain in full (rest from reference TRBV7-9 and TRBJ2-7): DTGVSQNPRHKITKRGQNVTFRCDPISEHNRLYWYRQTLGQGPEFLTYFQNEAQLEKSRLLSDRFSAERPKGSFSTLEIQRTEQGDSAMYLCASSSDRWAYEQYFGPGTRLTVT.

This clonotype was counted at least ten times. The chain carries TRBV7-9 and TRBJ2-3; D gene unclear. V lost 5 bases, J lost 0 bases, and 6 bases lay in between. This CDR3 is built from 13 residues. CDR1 is SEHNR and CDR2 is FQNEAQ in the germline V gene (reference sequence). CDR3 nucleotides: TGTGCCAGCAGCCTGGGTAGCACAGATACGCAGTATTTT. Translation: CASSLGSTDTQYF.

This clonotype was seen a handful of times. The chain combines TRBV20-1 with TRBJ2-1; 7 bases map to TRBD2. CDR1 and CDR2 (germline): DFQATT, SNEGSKA (reference sequence). The CDR3 extends over 15 amino acids. Unmatched junction bases numbered 11, after V lost 3 bases and J lost 6 bases. The CDR3 reads CSARTGRAGPNEQFF. DNA of the CDR3: TGCAGTGCTAGGACTGGGAGGGCCGGTCCCAATGAGCAGTTCTTC.

This clonotype was detected ten times or more. The chain combines TRBV7-8 with TRBJ2-1, with a weak D call TRBD2 (6 bases). V dropped 7 bases and J dropped 9 bases, with 10 bases sitting between them. The germline V gene has CDR1 SGHVS and CDR2 FQNEAQ. This CDR3 region has 11 residues. CDR3 residues: CASNLRGEQFF. The CDR3 nucleotides are TGTGCCAGCAACTTGCGGGGTGAGCAGTTCTTC. The variable domain in full, with the rest retrieved from reference TRBV7-8 and TRBJ2-1, is GAGVSQSPRYKVAKRGQDVALRCDPISGHVSLFWYQQALGQGPEFLTYFQNEAQLDKSGLPSDRFFAERPEGSVSTLKIQRTQQEDSAVYLCASNLRGEQFFGPGTRLTVL.

This clonotype was detected many times. The chain combines TRBV20-1 with TRBJ2-1; 9 bases are shared with TRBD2. The CDR3 runs 14 residues. The trim removed 3 bases at V and 3 bases at J, leaving 3 bases unmatched. Per germline, CDR1 DFQATT and CDR2 SNEGSKA (reference sequence). The CDR3 sequence: CSASSGRGYNEQFF. The CDR3 region has the DNA TGCAGTGCTAGTAGCGGGAGAGGCTACAATGAGCAGTTCTTC.

The chain recombines TRBV7-2 with TRBJ2-5; D gene unclear. The CDR3 is made up of 14 amino acids. The V end lost 0 bases, the J end lost 1 base, and 6 bases lay between the germline ends. Germline loops: CDR1 SGHTA, CDR2 FQGNSA. DNA of the CDR3: TGTGCCAGCAGCTTAGCGTCGGGCCAAGAGACCCAGTACTTC. It yields the protein CASSLASGQETQYF.

The chain is built from TRBV28 and TRBJ2-3; 9 bases agree with TRBD2. CDR1 and CDR2 from the germline V gene are MDHEN and SYDVKM. This CDR3 is 17 amino acids long. Trimming removed 6 bases from V and 2 bases from J; junction bases left unmatched: 12. Written as DNA, the CDR3 is TGTGCCAGCAGCCCCTACCGACTAGCGGATGACACAGATACGCAGTATTTT. It is translated as CASSPYRLADDTDTQYF.

This chain connects TRBV5-1 to TRBJ2-5, with a possible D match to TRBD1 (5 bases). The CDR3 spans 14 residues. The germline gives CDR1 SGHRS, CDR2 YFSETQ. Trimming cost V 3 bases and J 3 bases, with 12 bases left between them. The CDR3, as DNA: TGCGCCAGCAGCTCGCCCGGACACAAAGAGACCCAGTACTTC. Translation gives CASSSPGHKETQYF.

This clonotype was observed at least ten times. This rearrangement joins TRBV20-1 to TRBJ2-7, with unresolved D. CDR1 and CDR2 from the germline V gene are DFQATT and SNEGSKA (reference sequence). There are 11 residues in the CDR3. V was shortened by 6 bases and J by 2 bases, with 8 bases between the two germline ends. CDR3 region: CSALGPYEQYF. The CDR3 DNA reads as TGCAGTGCCCTAGGTCCCTACGAGCAGTACTTC.

This clonotype occurred a few times. The chain recombines TRBV12-3 or TRBV12-4 with TRBJ1-1; D not certain. The V end lost 3 bases, the J end lost 6 bases, and 14 bases lay between the germline ends. The CDR3 has 14 residues. CDR3 sequence (DNA): TGTGCCAGCAGTTTTAGGGTTTTAAAGGCTGAAGCTTTCTTT. Its protein product is CASSFRVLKAEAFF.

This clonotype appeared a few times. This chain uses TRBV11-2 with TRBJ2-5; 12 bases fit TRBD2. V was clipped by 0 bases and J by 5 bases; unmatched bases: 10. The CDR3 runs to 18 residues. Germline V gene sequence: CDR1 SGHAT, CDR2 FQNNGV. CDR3 bases: TGTGCCAGCAGCTTAGATTGGGCTAGCGGGGGGGCGGTGGAGACCCAGTACTTC. Translated: CASSLDWASGGAVETQYF.

The chain has TRBV4-1 and TRBJ1-2; tentatively, D is TRBD1 (5 bases). This CDR3 has 14 amino acids. CDR1 is MGHRA, CDR2 YSYEKL, per germline. Deletions cut 4 bases from V and 3 bases from J, with 12 bases between. CDR3 bases: TGCGCCAGCAGCCGCTTCAGGGAATACTATGGCTACACCTTC. Its protein is CASSRFREYYGYTF.